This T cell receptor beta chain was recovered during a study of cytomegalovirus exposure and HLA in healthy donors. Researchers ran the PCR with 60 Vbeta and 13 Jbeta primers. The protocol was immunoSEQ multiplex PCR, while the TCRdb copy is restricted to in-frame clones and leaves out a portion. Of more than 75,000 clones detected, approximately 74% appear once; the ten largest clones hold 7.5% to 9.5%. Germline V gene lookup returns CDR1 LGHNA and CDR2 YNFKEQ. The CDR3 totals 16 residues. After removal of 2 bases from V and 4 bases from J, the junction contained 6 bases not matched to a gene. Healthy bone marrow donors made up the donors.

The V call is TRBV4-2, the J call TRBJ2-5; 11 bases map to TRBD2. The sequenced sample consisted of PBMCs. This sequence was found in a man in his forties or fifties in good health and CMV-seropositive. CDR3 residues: CASSQPLAGGGETQYF. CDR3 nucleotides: TGTGCCAGCAGCCAACCTCTAGCGGGGGGTGGAGAGACCCAGTACTTC.